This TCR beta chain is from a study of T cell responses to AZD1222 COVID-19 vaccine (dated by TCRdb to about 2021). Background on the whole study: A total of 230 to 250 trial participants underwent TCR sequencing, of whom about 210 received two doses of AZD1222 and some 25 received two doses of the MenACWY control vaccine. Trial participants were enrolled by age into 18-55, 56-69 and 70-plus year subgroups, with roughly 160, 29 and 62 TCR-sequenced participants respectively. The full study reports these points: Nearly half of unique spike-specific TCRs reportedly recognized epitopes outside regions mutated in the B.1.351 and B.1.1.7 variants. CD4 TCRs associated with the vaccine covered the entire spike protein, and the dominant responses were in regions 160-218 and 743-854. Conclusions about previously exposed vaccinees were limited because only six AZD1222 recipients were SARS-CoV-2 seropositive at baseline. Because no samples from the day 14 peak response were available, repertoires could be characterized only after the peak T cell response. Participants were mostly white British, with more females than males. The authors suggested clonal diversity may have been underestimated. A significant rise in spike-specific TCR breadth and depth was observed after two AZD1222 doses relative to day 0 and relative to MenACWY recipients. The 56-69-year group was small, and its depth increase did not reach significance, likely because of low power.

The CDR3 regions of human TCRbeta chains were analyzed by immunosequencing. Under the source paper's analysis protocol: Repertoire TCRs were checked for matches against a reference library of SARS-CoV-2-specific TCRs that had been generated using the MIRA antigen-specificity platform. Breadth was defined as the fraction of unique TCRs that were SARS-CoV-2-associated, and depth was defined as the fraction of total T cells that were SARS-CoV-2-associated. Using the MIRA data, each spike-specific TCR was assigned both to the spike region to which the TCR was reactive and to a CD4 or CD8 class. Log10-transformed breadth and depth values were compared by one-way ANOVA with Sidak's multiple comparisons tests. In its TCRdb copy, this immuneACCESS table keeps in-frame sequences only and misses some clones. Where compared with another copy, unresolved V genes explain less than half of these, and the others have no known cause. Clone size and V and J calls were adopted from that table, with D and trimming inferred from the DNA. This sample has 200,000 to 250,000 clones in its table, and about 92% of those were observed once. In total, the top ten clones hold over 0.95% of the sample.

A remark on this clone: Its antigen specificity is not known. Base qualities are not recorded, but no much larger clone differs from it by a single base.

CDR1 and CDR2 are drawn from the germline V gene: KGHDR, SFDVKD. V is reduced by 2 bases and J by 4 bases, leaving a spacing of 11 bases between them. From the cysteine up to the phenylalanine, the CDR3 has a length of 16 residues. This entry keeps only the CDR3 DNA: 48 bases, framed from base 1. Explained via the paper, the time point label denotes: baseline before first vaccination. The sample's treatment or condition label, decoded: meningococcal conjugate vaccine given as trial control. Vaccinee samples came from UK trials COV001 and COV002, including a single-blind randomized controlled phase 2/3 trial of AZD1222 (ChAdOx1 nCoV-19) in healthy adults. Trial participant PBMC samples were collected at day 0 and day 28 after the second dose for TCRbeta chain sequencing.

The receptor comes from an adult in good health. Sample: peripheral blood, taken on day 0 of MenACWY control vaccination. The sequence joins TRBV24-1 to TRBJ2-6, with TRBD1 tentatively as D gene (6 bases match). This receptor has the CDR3 CATSDSQGYGANVLTF. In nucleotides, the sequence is TGTGCCACCAGTGATTCACAGGGTTACGGGGCCAACGTCCTGACTTTC.